Below, 6 T cell receptor beta chains from the same sample are listed, as sequenced in a study of Ad26.COV2.S vaccination and SARS-CoV-2 variants. Treatment in this sample: roughly 19 received Ad26.COV2.S at low or high dose, single or two shots; about 5 received placebo; per-sample allocation not given. Specimen acquisition occurred on day 63 following the initial vaccine or placebo injection. Libraries were prepared by immunoSEQ multiplex PCR; TCRdb keeps only in-frame clonotypes and omits some of them. Of 450,000 to 550,000 clones detected, roughly nine tenths appear once; the ten largest clones hold under 2%. The source was peripheral blood, collected in a trial of Ad26.COV2.S vaccine versus placebo. These receptors all stem from a person aged 18 to 65 who received the Ad26.COV2.S COVID-19 vaccine or a placebo.

CDR3 sequence (DNA): TGTGCCAGCAGCTTTTTAGGGGCGCGTGCCCTGAACACTGAAGCTTTCTTT. This sequence encodes CASSFLGARALNTEAFF. The chain combines TRBV7-9 with TRBJ1-1, with D perhaps matching TRBD1 (5 bases). With 3 bases removed from V and 0 bases from J, the gap between germline ends came to 17 bases. Looked up from germline, CDR1 is SEHNR and CDR2 is FQNEAQ (reference sequence). The CDR3 is 17 residues long. Full variable domain (outside the CDR3, taken from reference TRBV7-9 and TRBJ1-1): DTGVSQNPRHKITKRGQNVTFRCDPISEHNRLYWYRQTLGQGPEFLTYFQNEAQLEKSRLLSDRFSAERPKGSFSTLEIQRTEQGDSAMYLCASSFLGARALNTEAFFGQGTRLTVV.

The chain joins TRBV6-1 to TRBJ2-1; D is uncertain. The germline V and J ends were trimmed by 1 base and 3 bases, with 7 bases remaining between them. The CDR3 has 14 residues. Per germline, CDR1 MNHNS and CDR2 SASEGT. The CDR3 bases are TGTGCCAGCAGTGAAGTGGAGAACTACAATGAGCAGTTCTTC. The encoded protein is CASSEVENYNEQFF.

Written as DNA, the CDR3 is TGTGCCAGCAGCCCAGGGACAGCCAAAGCTTTCTTT. It encodes CASSPGTAKAFF. The chain is built from TRBV11-2 and TRBJ1-1, with TRBD1 matching 7 bases. CDR3 length equals 12 residues. Germline assignment: CDR1 SGHAT and CDR2 FQNNGV. Trimming removed 5 bases from V and 9 bases from J; junction bases left unmatched: 6.

V usage is TRBV6-1 and J usage is TRBJ1-5, with D unresolved. Germline CDR1 is MNHNS and CDR2 is SASEGT. V was shortened by 1 base and J by 1 base, with 23 bases between the two germline ends. The CDR3 has 20 amino acids. The CDR3 here is CASSEVGFPRLPGSNQPQHF. As DNA, the CDR3 is TGTGCCAGCAGTGAAGTGGGCTTCCCTCGACTCCCGGGAAGCAATCAGCCCCAGCATTTT.

The DNA for the CDR3 is TGTGCCAGCAGTTTCGGAGGGGTGGAGACCCAGTACTTC. Its translation: CASSFGGVETQYF. V usage is TRBV12-3 or TRBV12-4 and J usage is TRBJ2-5, with D perhaps TRBD2 (6 bases). The CDR3 covers 13 residues. V was cut by 3 bases and J by 5 bases, with 10 bases left in between.

The chain employs TRBV5-5 and TRBJ1-5; no firm D call. Germline CDR1 reads SGHKS; CDR2 reads YYEKEE (reference sequence). V was shortened by 4 bases and J by 5 bases, with 10 bases between the two germline ends. The CDR3 extends over 13 amino acids. CDR3 sequence reads: CASSLGLDQPQHF. The CDR3 nucleotides are TGTGCCAGCAGCCTCGGACTGGATCAGCCCCAGCATTTT.